The next 7 T cell receptor beta chains were all read from a single sample in a study of regulatory T cells in long-lasting Graves disease. Time point described: newly diagnosed GD, antithyroid drugs for less than 3 months. TCR sequences were obtained from RNA taken from PBMCs. HTBI primers from iRepertoire and Arm-PCR of CDR3 regions yielded the TCR beta libraries. TCRdb called the multiplex PCR reads again in MiXCR, with one record for every CDR3 protein. The top ten clones hold around 12% of a sample with roughly 510,000 distinct CDR3 sequences, 15% to 20% of them seen once. Another study also made use of these data, one on T cells in Graves' hyperthyroidism and ophthalmopathy.

The source material was peripheral blood mononuclear cells (PBMCs), sampled at new diagnosis, from a patient treated with antithyroid drugs. The receptors were gathered from a man younger than 30 with Graves disease.

This clonotype has ten or more counts. The V call is TRBV20-1, the J call TRBJ2-1; D may be TRBD2 (6 bases). Per germline, CDR1 DFQATT and CDR2 SNEGSKA (reference sequence). The CDR3 spans 20 residues. Trimming cost V 3 bases and J 8 bases, with 35 bases left between them. CDR3 in DNA: TGCAGTGCTAGGGACCCTGACGCGATACTAGTATCCGATCGGGGGTATGAGCAGTTCTTC. It yields the protein CSARDPDAILVSDRGYEQFF.

As concerns this clonotype: This sequence may be a read error, since a much larger clone differs from it by one base. The genes are TRBV2 and TRBJ1-5; D gene unclear. CDR1 and CDR2 from the germline V gene are SNHLY and FYNNEI. There are 14 residues in the CDR3. Trimming took off 5 bases at V and 3 bases at J, with 11 bases between the two ends. In DNA, the CDR3 is TGTGCCAGCAGTATTGGTAATAACAATCAGCCCCAGCATTTT. This gives the protein CASSIGNNNQPQHF.

Points on this clonotype: A much larger clonotype is one base distant, so this may be a read error. The chain has TRBV20-1 and TRBJ1-1; weak D call: TRBD1 (6 bases). The CDR3 totals 15 residues. From germline, CDR1 is DFQATT and CDR2 SNEGSKA (reference sequence). CDR3 DNA sequence: TGCAGTGCCCACCCCCGGGACTCATGGGACACTAAAGCTTTCTTT. Its translation: CSAHPRDSWDTKAFF.

This clonotype was picked up many times. For the CDR3, the DNA is TGTGCCTGGAGTGTACGGGGATGGGGAATGAACACTGAAGCTTTCTTT. It specifies CAWSVRGWGMNTEAFF. This chain links TRBV30 with TRBJ1-1; D unclear. Germline assignment: CDR1 GTSNPN and CDR2 SVGIG (reference sequence). Trimming took 0 bases from V and 0 from J, leaving 14 bases between them. This CDR3 has 16 residues.

This clonotype appeared a few times. The rearrangement joins TRBV4-2 to TRBJ2-3; either TRBD1 or TRBD2 may fit D (5 bases each). From germline, CDR1 is LGHNA and CDR2 YNFKEQ. Trimming took 0 bases from V and 2 from J, leaving 12 bases between them. This CDR3 contains 16 residues. The CDR3 coding sequence is TGTGCCAGCAGCCAAGACCGACGGGGCAACACAGATACGCAGTATTTT. Translation gives CASSQDRRGNTDTQYF.

This clonotype was seen many times. Germline and junction disagree at one end, which may indicate a read error. The chain joins TRBV6-1 to TRBJ2-3; D is undetermined. CDR1 is MNHNS and CDR2 is SASEGT in the germline V gene. The CDR3 has 13 amino acids. This CDR3 is CASRPPGTDTQYF. CDR3 bases: TGTGCCAGCAGACCCCCGGGCACAGATACACAGTATTTT.

This clonotype occurred a few times. This chain uses TRBV18 with TRBJ2-7, with D maybe TRBD1 (5 bases). Germline V gene lookup returns CDR1 KGHSH and CDR2 LQKENI. V lost 5 bases to trimming and J lost 2 bases, with 16 bases between them. CDR3 length equals 15 residues. The CDR3 loop reads CASSTTGDLTYEQYF. In DNA, the CDR3 is TGTGCCAGCTCAACAACAGGAGACCTAACCTACGAGCAGTACTTC.